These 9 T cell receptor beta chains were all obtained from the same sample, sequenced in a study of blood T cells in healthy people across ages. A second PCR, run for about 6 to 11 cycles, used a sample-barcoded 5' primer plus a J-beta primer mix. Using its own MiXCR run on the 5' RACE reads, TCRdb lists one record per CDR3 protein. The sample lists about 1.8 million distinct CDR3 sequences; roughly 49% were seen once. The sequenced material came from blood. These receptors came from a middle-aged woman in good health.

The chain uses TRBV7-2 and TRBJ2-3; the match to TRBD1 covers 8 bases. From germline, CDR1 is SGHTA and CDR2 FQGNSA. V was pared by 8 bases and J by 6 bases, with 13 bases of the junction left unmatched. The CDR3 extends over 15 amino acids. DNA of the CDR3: TGTGCCAGCGTTATTATGGCAGGGGGCGACGATACGCAGTATTTT. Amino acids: CASVIMAGGDDTQYF.

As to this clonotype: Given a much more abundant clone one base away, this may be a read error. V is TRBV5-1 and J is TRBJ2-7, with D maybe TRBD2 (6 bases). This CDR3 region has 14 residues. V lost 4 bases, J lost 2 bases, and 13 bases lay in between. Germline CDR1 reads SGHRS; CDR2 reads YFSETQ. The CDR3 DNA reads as TGCGCCAGCAGCGTGGAGGGTACCACCTACGAGCAGTACTTC. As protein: CASSVEGTTYEQYF.

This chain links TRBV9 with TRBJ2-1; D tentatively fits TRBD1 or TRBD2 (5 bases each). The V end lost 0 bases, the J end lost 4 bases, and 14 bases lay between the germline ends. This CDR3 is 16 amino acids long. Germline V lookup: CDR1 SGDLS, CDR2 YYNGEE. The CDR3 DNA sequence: TGTGCCAGCAGCGTAGATAGAGGGGTCCCATACAATGAGCAGTTCTTC. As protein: CASSVDRGVPYNEQFF.

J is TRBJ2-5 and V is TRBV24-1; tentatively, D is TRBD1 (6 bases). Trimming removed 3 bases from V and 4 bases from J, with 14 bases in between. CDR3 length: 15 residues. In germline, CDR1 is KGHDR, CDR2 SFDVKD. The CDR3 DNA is TGTGCCACCAGTGATCCCGGGACATCGCCAGAGACCCAGTACTTC. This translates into CATSDPGTSPETQYF.

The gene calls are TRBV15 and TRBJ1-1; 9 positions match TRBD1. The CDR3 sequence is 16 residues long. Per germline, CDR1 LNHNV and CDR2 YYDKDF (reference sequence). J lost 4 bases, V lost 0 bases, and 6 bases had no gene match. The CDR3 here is CATSRDPGTGSTEAFF. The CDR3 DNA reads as TGTGCCACCAGCAGAGACCCCGGGACAGGGAGCACTGAAGCTTTCTTT.

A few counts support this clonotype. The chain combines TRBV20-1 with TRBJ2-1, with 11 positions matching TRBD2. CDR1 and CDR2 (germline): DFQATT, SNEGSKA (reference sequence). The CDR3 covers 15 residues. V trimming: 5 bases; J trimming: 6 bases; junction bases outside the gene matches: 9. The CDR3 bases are TGCAGTGCTTTACCCCTAGCGGGGGGACGCAATGAGCAGTTCTTC. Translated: CSALPLAGGRNEQFF.

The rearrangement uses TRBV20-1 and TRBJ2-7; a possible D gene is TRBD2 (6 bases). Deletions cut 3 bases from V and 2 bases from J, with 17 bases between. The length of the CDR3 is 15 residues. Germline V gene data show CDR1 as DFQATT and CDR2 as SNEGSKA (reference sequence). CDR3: CSASISSGSAYEQYF. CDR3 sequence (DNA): TGCAGTGCTAGCATCTCGAGCGGGTCTGCCTACGAGCAGTACTTC.

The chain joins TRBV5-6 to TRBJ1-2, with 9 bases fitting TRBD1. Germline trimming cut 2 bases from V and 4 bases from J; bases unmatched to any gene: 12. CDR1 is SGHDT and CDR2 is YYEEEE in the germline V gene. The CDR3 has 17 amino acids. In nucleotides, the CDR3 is TGTGCCAGCAGCTTCCGGGACAGGGAGGGGGCCCTCTATGGCTACACCTTC. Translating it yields CASSFRDREGALYGYTF.

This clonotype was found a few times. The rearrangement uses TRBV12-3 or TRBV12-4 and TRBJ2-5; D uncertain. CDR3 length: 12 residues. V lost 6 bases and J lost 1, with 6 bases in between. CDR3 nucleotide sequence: TGTGCCAGCAGGGCATCCCAAGAGACCCAGTACTTC. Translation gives CASRASQETQYF.